These 4 T cell receptor beta chains were sequenced from one sample in a study of high-grade serous ovarian cancer treatment subgroups. Only in-frame clones appear in the TCRdb table, and some are missing; sequencing was by immunoSEQ multiplex PCR. The table records some 4,500 clones, approximately 78% of them present only once. Tumor samples were obtained before definitive surgery or chemotherapy. Source material: tumor tissue. Receptors were obtained from a human donor with high-grade serous ovarian cancer.

The chain combines TRBV5-1 with TRBJ2-2, with 10 positions matching TRBD1. The CDR3 is 14 residues long. V dropped 4 bases and J dropped 4; count of bases not matched to a gene: 1. Per the germline V gene, CDR1 is SGHRS and CDR2 is YFSETQ. In nucleotides, the CDR3 is TGCGCCAGCAGCGGGACAGGGGTCACCGGGGAGCTGTTTTTT. Its translation: CASSGTGVTGELFF.

The chain recombines TRBV5-1 with TRBJ1-1; possibly TRBD1 for D (6 bases). This CDR3 has 14 residues. V shed 7 bases and J shed 5 bases, with 18 bases lying between them. CDR1 is SGHRS and CDR2 is YFSETQ in the germline V gene. Here the CDR3 reads CASGDTGATTEAFF. DNA of the CDR3: TGCGCCAGCGGGGACACCGGCGCAACGACTGAAGCTTTCTTT.

This clone has a handful of counts. The sample holds other DNA sequences that translate to the same CDR3. The chain is built from TRBV4-2 and TRBJ2-7; no reliable D call. The CDR3 spans 14 residues. Germline V gene data show CDR1 as LGHNA and CDR2 as YNFKEQ. Trimming stripped 0 bases from V and 1 base from J, with 7 bases between. The CDR3 DNA reads TGTGCCAGCAGCCAAGATTTGCGTTCCTACGAGCAGTACTTC. It specifies CASSQDLRSYEQYF.

This clone is deemed large. This sequence joins TRBV7-9 and TRBJ2-7; 8 nucleotides line up with TRBD2. Germline V lookup: CDR1 SEHNR, CDR2 FQNEAQ (reference sequence). The CDR3 is made up of 16 amino acids. After removal of 0 bases from V and 5 bases from J, the junction contained 9 bases not matched to a gene. The CDR3 coding sequence is TGTGCCAGCAGCTTAGCGGTCGGGGGGGCAATCGACGAGCAGTACTTC. It translates to CASSLAVGGAIDEQYF.